This T cell receptor beta chain emerged from a study of blood T cell repertoires in COVID-19. As for the study in general: The United States, Italy and Spain supplied acute and convalescent COVID-19 samples. Nucleic acid was either cDNA or gDNA, and it came from T cells, B-cell-depleted T cells, or PBMCs.

Looked up from germline, CDR1 is SGHTS and CDR2 is YDEGEE. Trimming pared 2 bases from V and 1 base from J, leaving 12 bases between. There are 15 residues in the CDR3. This clone was seen a single time. Method: immunoSEQ multiplex PCR; TCRdb's copy keeps in-frame clones and lacks some. The sample yields roughly 150,000 clones, around nine tenths seen once. The rearrangement links TRBV5-8 to TRBJ1-2; D might be TRBD1 (6 bases). The clonotype originates from a man aged 55-75 years with active or convalescent COVID-19. Sequences were obtained from peripheral blood. CDR3 coding DNA: TGTGCCAGCAGCTTTACAGGGTTGAGTAACTATGGCTACACCTTC. Its protein product is CASSFTGLSNYGYTF.